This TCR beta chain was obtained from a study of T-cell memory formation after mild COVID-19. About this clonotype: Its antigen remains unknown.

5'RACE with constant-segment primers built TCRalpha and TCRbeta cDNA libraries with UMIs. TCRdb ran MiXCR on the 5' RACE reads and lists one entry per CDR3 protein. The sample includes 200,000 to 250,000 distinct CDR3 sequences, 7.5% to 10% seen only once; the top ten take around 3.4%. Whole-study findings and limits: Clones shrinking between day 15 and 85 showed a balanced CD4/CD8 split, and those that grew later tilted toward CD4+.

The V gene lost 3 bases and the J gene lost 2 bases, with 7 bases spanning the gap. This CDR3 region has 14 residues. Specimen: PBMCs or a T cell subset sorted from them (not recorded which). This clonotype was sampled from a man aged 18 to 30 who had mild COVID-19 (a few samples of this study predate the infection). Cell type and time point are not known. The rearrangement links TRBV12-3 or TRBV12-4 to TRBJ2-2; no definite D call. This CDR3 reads CASSFQKNTGELFF. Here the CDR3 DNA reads TGTGCCAGCAGTTTCCAGAAAAACACCGGGGAGCTGTTTTTT.